The rows below give T cell receptor beta chains drawn from one sample of a study of blood T cell repertoires in COVID-19. Assay used: immunoSEQ multiplex PCR; TCRdb lists only in-frame clones, some missing. The repertoire holds 250,000 to 350,000 clones, with almost 90% as singletons. The sequencing input was PBMCs or T cells enriched from blood (not recorded which). These receptors all come from a woman in her late teens or twenties with acute COVID-19. Both conserved end residues are part of each CDR3. The D gene is left open where the match is weak. A clone size is listed for some rows: how often the clone was seen (once, few, many), or a class if it is expanded.

TRBV3-1/TRBV3-2	NA	NA	TRBJ1-1	TGTGCCAGCAGCCTCCAGGGGTTTAACACTGAAGCTTTCTTT	CASSLQGFNTEAFF
TRBV28	NA	NA	TRBJ2-2	TGTGCCAGCAGCCTGACAAACACCGGGGAGCTGTTTTTT	CASSLTNTGELFF
TRBV5-1	NA	NA	TRBJ2-6	TGCGCCAGCAGCTACATATCTCCCTCTGGGGCCAACGTCCTGACTTTC	CASSYISPSGANVLTF
TRBV18	few	NA	TRBJ2-7	TGTGCCAGCTCAATAGCCAGATCCTACGAGCAGTACTTC	CASSIARSYEQYF
TRBV27	NA	NA	TRBJ2-5	TGTGCCAGCAGCTCAGGGGGGAAGGCGCAAGAGACCCAGTACTTC	CASSSGGKAQETQYF
TRBV6-5	once	TRBD1	TRBJ2-2	TGTGCCAGCAGTCTGCGGGACAGGGCCGGGGAGCTGTTTTTT	CASSLRDRAGELFF
TRBV5-6	NA	TRBD1	TRBJ1-3	TGTGCCAGCAGCTTACAGGGGCTCTCTGGAAACACCATATATTTT	CASSLQGLSGNTIYF
TRBV29-1	once	TRBD2	TRBJ2-7	TGCAGCGTTGTGGTGTCGGGAGGTTCCTACGAGCAGTACTTC	CSVVVSGGSYEQYF
TRBV11-3	once	TRBD1	TRBJ2-1	TGTGCCAGCAGCATCGACAGGGTAAAGGAGCAGTTCTTC	CASSIDRVKEQFF
TRBV9	NA	TRBD1	TRBJ1-2	TGTGCCAGCAGCGTAGGACAGGGGACCTATGGCTACACCTTC	CASSVGQGTYGYTF
TRBV2	few	NA	TRBJ1-6	TGTGCCAGCAGGGGGAGGACACCCCTCCACTTT	CASRGRTPLHF
TRBV19	many	NA	TRBJ1-6	TGTGCCAGTAGTGGATTCGCGGGGCTTAATTCACCCCTCCACTTT	CASSGFAGLNSPLHF
TRBV10-3	NA	NA	TRBJ2-2	TGTGCCATCAGTGAGTCTATGAATACAGGGCACCTGAACACCGGGGAGCTGTTTTTT	CAISESMNTGHLNTGELFF
TRBV7-9	NA	NA	TRBJ2-5	TGTGCCAGCAGCGTCCCTAGGGACTGGTCCCAAGAGACCCAGTACTTC	CASSVPRDWSQETQYF
TRBV19	NA	NA	TRBJ1-3	TGTGCCAGTAGTATCCTCGAGAGAGCCTCTGGAAACACCATATATTTT	CASSILERASGNTIYF
TRBV28	once	TRBD2	TRBJ2-3	TGTGCCAGCAGTTCGCACCCGGTCGGGCCGGGAGGTACGCAGTATTTT	CASSSHPVGPGGTQYF
TRBV28	NA	NA	TRBJ2-1	TGTGCCAGCAGTACGGTAGGGGTTCGCGATGAGCAGTTCTTC	CASSTVGVRDEQFF
TRBV9	NA	TRBD2	TRBJ2-5	TGTGCCAGCAGCGTAGGCAGCGGGAGGGGGCAAGAGACCCAGTACTTC	CASSVGSGRGQETQYF
TRBV2	NA	TRBD2	TRBJ2-4	TGTGCCAGCAGGGAGGGGCTGCTCCTAGCGGTAAACATTCAGTACTTC	CASREGLLLAVNIQYF
TRBV11-2	few	TRBD2	TRBJ2-2	TGTGCCAGCAGCCTACGGACTAGCGGGAGCCAGAGCACCGGGGAGCTGTTTTTT	CASSLRTSGSQSTGELFF
TRBV3-1/TRBV3-2	NA	TRBD1	TRBJ1-2	TGTGCCAGCAGGCCGACAGGGGCGGCTGGCTACACCTTC	CASRPTGAAGYTF
TRBV6-5	NA	TRBD1	TRBJ1-2	TGTGCCAGCAGTTACTCTTATTCCGGGACAGAGTATGGCTACACCTTC	CASSYSYSGTEYGYTF
TRBV19	NA	TRBD1	TRBJ1-5	TGTGCCGGTAGAGCCCCGGGACAGGGCCGCAATCAGCCCCAGCATTTT	CAGRAPGQGRNQPQHF
TRBV7-9	NA	NA	TRBJ2-4	TGTGCCAGCAGCCCCGGGGGGCAGGTGGGGGCCAAGGTTCAGTACTTC	CASSPGGQVGAKVQYF
TRBV30	NA	NA	TRBJ1-5	TGTGCCTGGAGTGGAGTGGGCCAGCCCCAGCATTTT	CAWSGVGQPQHF
TRBV11-2	NA	NA	TRBJ1-6	TGTGCCAGCAGGATATTCGGACGGGGGGTCAATTCACCCCTCCACTTT	CASRIFGRGVNSPLHF
TRBV5-1	NA	TRBD1	TRBJ2-1	TGCGCCAGCAGCTTACCGATAACAGGGGGCAATGAGCAGTTCTTC	CASSLPITGGNEQFF
TRBV5-5	NA	TRBD2	TRBJ2-1	TGTGCCAGCGAGACTGAACTAGCGGGATGGGGCAATGAGCAGTTCTTC	CASETELAGWGNEQFF
TRBV15	few	TRBD1	TRBJ1-5	TGTGCCACCAGCAGAGCCAGGGGGCTCACGGGTAGCAATCAGCCCCAGCATTTT	CATSRARGLTGSNQPQHF
TRBV3-1/TRBV3-2	NA	NA	TRBJ1-4	TGTGCCAGCAGCCGACAACAGGTAACATCTGGTGAAAAACTGTTTTTT	CASSRQQVTSGEKLFF
TRBV5-4	NA	NA	TRBJ1-5	TGTGCCAGCAGCTTGCACTATAGCAATCAGCCCCAGCATTTT	CASSLHYSNQPQHF
TRBV10-3	NA	TRBD1	TRBJ1-2	TGTGCCATCACCCACCTCAGGGGGCGGAAGATGAGCTACACCTTC	CAITHLRGRKMSYTF
TRBV11-2	NA	NA	TRBJ1-4	TGTGCCAGCAGCTTAGATCCCCTAGGGGCAAGGGCAACTAATGAAAAACTGTTTTTT	CASSLDPLGARATNEKLFF
TRBV30	once	TRBD1	TRBJ1-2	TGTGCCTTCCGATCAACAGGGGGCGCGCGGGTGTCTGGCTACACCTTC	CAFRSTGGARVSGYTF
TRBV19	NA	NA	TRBJ1-1	TGTGCCAGTCGGCGAAGGGGGGGCGATACTGAAGCTTTCTTT	CASRRRGGDTEAFF
TRBV4-2	few	NA	TRBJ1-2	TGTGCCAGCAGCCAAGAGCGGGGGCGGGGTGAGGGTGGCTACACCTTC	CASSQERGRGEGGYTF
TRBV5-1	NA	NA	TRBJ2-4	TGCGCCAGCAGCTTGGGACTATCGCCGGACATTCAGTACTTC	CASSLGLSPDIQYF
TRBV6-5	NA	TRBD2	TRBJ2-7	TGTGCCAGCAGTTCCTCCGGGTCCGGGACTAGAAAGTACTTC	CASSSSGSGTRKYF
TRBV28	NA	TRBD1	TRBJ2-4	TGTGCCAGCAGGCCCGGGACAGGGTTTACCAAAAACATTCAGTACTTC	CASRPGTGFTKNIQYF
TRBV6-5	NA	TRBD2	TRBJ2-7	TGTGCCAGCAGTTACTCCCTAGCGGGCGGATACGAGCAGTACTTC	CASSYSLAGGYEQYF
TRBV9	NA	TRBD1	TRBJ1-1	TGTGCCAGCAGCGCGCAGACAGGGGGCACTGAAGCTTTCTTT	CASSAQTGGTEAFF
TRBV18	NA	TRBD1	TRBJ1-1	TGTGCCAGCCTCGACAGGGGGCGAGGGGACACTGAAGCTTTCTTT	CASLDRGRGDTEAFF
TRBV29-1	NA	TRBD1	TRBJ1-5	TGCAGCGTTTCGGGACAGCTAAATCAGCCCCAGCATTTT	CSVSGQLNQPQHF